This T cell receptor beta chain was documented in a study of blood T cells in healthy people across ages (dated by TCRdb to about 2015). With regard to the full study: In model experiments, template switching captured roughly one uniquely barcoded TCR beta cDNA molecule for every two T cells. To avoid experimental bias, donors of different ages were randomly spread across the sequencing lanes. To track age-related changes in TCR beta repertoire diversity, the study relied on deep sequencing normalized with unique cDNA molecular identifiers. The donors were divided into four age groups: young (average 16 years), middle-aged (approximately 39), aged (approximately 62) and long-lived (about 79). The study analyzed two additional independent replicas of 1 million unique cDNA reads from the same blood draw for two donors, one aged 18 to 29 and one aged 80 or older.

This clonotype was detected only a few times. It lacks a known antigen. Base-call qualities are not available, and no considerably larger clone is one nucleotide away. Library preparation was by 5' RACE. Sequencing took place on an Illumina HiSeq 2500. A second about 7 to 12 cycle PCR used a sample-barcoded 5' primer and a J-beta primer mix. Each TCR beta cDNA molecule received a unique molecular identifier from a template-switch 5' adaptor carrying 12 random nucleotides. Each sample yielded at least 2.5 million CDR3-containing paired-end reads. First-strand cDNA synthesis was performed from all RNA using the Mint cDNA synthesis kit, with priming by a TRBC-specific oligonucleotide. Following uracil-DNA glycosylase treatment, a first 18-cycle PCR with universal primers M1SS and BC2_uni_R was performed on all cDNA. The authors processed their data as follows. Each sample was normalized by randomly selecting 1 million high-quality reads, each carrying a distinct molecular identifier. Reads with shared molecular identifiers were discarded instead of being binned into consensus sequences. MiTCR, with a Q25 quality threshold and the strictest error-elimination algorithm, was used for CDR3 identification, clonotype clustering and error correction. A nonparametric unseen species model with Euler transformation was used to estimate a lower bound on total TCR beta diversity. TCRdb redid the processing of the public reads, applying fastp at Q25 and MiXCR, and retained in-frame beta chains. Every CDR3 protein is listed once, alongside the most common genes and DNA of its rows. TCRdb, not the authors, supplied the V and J calls. The sample records approximately 1.5 million distinct CDR3 sequences, roughly 32% of which are singletons. The ten largest clones add up to about 11% of the sample.

Systemically healthy Caucasian individuals from Russia, 35 to 50 in total and aged roughly 6 to 100 years, were included as donors. Each donor gave roughly 9 milliliters of peripheral blood, drawn into EDTA-treated Vacutainer tubes. Ficoll-Paque density-gradient centrifugation was used to isolate PBMCs, with at least 7 million per sample. Trizol reagent was used to extract total RNA from PBMCs, with at least 5.5 micrograms per sample. For every donor, flow cytometry on a PBMC aliquot measured the percentage of naive CD45RAhigh/CD27high T cells. Findings and caveats that apply to the study as a whole: Total diversity estimates from one million sequenced T cells were considered lower bounds and underestimates. The long-lived group showed more naive CD4+ T cells, fewer expanded clones and increased TCR diversity than the aged group, suggesting age selection. Observed TCR beta diversity correlated strongly with the percentage of naive T cells measured by flow cytometry. Because donor CMV infection status was unknown, age-related changes in expanded clonotypes were potentially confounded. Observed TCR beta diversity per million T cells fell roughly linearly with age, and a significant reduction was already apparent by age about 43. Because profiling used bulk unsorted PBMCs, naive and antigen-experienced compartments could not be compared conclusively.

Based on the germline V gene, the CDR1 and CDR2 sequences are SGHRS and YFSETQ. From the cysteine up to the phenylalanine, the CDR3 has a length of 16 residues. The sequence is cut down to CDR3 DNA, 48 bases in frame from base 1. V is pared back by 4 bases and J by 6 bases, with 20 bases lying between the germline termini. The sample taken for sequencing was blood. This TCR was recovered from a woman in her twenties or thirties in good health. Recombination linked TRBV5-1 to TRBJ2-1; the D call could be TRBD1 or TRBD2, with each sharing 5 bases. The CDR3: CASSLPVTGRGNEQFF. Read as DNA, the sequence is TGCGCCAGCAGCCTCCCGGTAACGGGACGGGGCAATGAGCAGTTCTTC. Joined to the reference TRBV5-1 and TRBJ2-1 proteins, this CDR3 gives the full variable domain: KAGVTQTPRYLIKTRGQQVTLSCSPISGHRSVSWYQQTPGQGLQFLFEYFSETQRNKGNFPGRFSGRQFSNSRSEMNVSTLELGDSALYLCASSLPVTGRGNEQFFGPGTRLTVL.